This passage covers 3 T cell receptor beta chains from one sample sequenced in a study of cytomegalovirus exposure and HLA in healthy donors. The PCR used 60 Vbeta and 13 Jbeta primers. Libraries were prepared by immunoSEQ multiplex PCR; TCRdb keeps only in-frame clonotypes and omits some of them. The sample lists about 120,000 clones; roughly 9% were seen once. The sequencing sample was made of PBMCs. These receptors were taken from a woman in her thirties or forties in good health and CMV-seropositive.

The rearrangement uses TRBV4-2 and TRBJ1-2, with 10 bases matching TRBD1. Germline trimming cut 6 bases from V and 7 bases from J; bases unmatched to any gene: 14. This CDR3 contains 16 residues. Germline values: CDR1 LGHNA, CDR2 YNFKEQ. CDR3 coding DNA: TGTGCCAGCAGACCCACGGGACAGGGGTCTGAATTTGGCTACACCTTC. Protein: CASRPTGQGSEFGYTF.

The chain carries TRBV5-4 and TRBJ1-2; TRBD1 agrees at 10 bases. The germline CDR1 and CDR2 sequences are SGHNT and YYREEE (reference sequence). J was trimmed by 4 bases and V by 7 bases; bases with no gene match: 7. The CDR3 spans 14 residues. CDR3 region: CASVGDRGTYGYTF. As DNA, the CDR3 is TGTGCCAGCGTGGGGGACAGGGGCACCTATGGCTACACCTTC.

The chain combines TRBV5-8 with TRBJ1-3; tentative D call: TRBD1 (6 bases). The CDR3 runs to 15 residues. Germline V gene data show CDR1 as SGHTS and CDR2 as YDEGEE. V was cut by 3 bases and J by 0 bases, with 10 bases left in between. CDR3 residues: CASSSDSLSGNTIYF. DNA of the CDR3: TGTGCCAGCAGCTCGGACAGCCTCTCTGGAAACACCATATATTTT. Based on the CDR3 plus reference TRBV5-8 and TRBJ1-3, the full variable domain is EAGVTQSPTHLIKTRGQQATLRCSPISGHTSVYWYQQALGLGLQFLLWYDEGEERNRGNFPPRFSGRQFPNYSSELNVNALELEDSALYLCASSSDSLSGNTIYFGEGSWLTVV.